This TCR beta chain is drawn from a study of T cells after yellow fever vaccination. Points from the study as a whole: FACS-sorted repertoires could harbor abundant contaminating bulk-population clonotypes. Clonotypes appearing in both CD4 and CD8 compartments existed, and their share was small. A weaker secondary response peaked on day 5, the primary on day 15.

Regarding this clonotype: Its antigen is as yet unknown.

Germline CDR1 is SGHDN and CDR2 is FVKESK. This CDR3 region has 16 residues. After removal of 0 bases from V and 2 bases from J, the junction contained 7 bases not matched to a gene. As TCR cDNA was made by 5'RACE template switching, a universal primer site and UMIs were added. TCRdb re-analysed the 5' RACE reads in MiXCR, keeping a single row per CDR3 protein. This table has almost 600,000 distinct CDR3 sequences, 13% appearing once. This TCR was sampled from a man aged 30-40 years who received the YFV17D yellow fever vaccine. The material sequenced was PBMCs, taken on the day of the yellow fever booster vaccination. The rearrangement uses TRBV14 and TRBJ2-7; TRBD2 agrees at 7 bases. DNA for the CDR3: TGTGCCAGCAGCCAAGAGGGGAGGGTAATCCCCTACGAGCAGTACTTC. This translates into CASSQEGRVIPYEQYF.